The following is a TCR beta chain sequence with its context. The target antigen is unknown. This specimen belongs to a study of T cells in localized non-small cell lung cancer. Study-level results: Measurement of T cell clonality placed uninvolved adjacent lung highest, above the level in tumor.

With 0 bases removed from V and 5 bases from J, the gap between germline ends came to 20 bases. This CDR3 is built from 18 residues. The germline V gene encodes CDR1 SGDLS and CDR2 YYNGEE. Sequencing was performed with immunoSEQ multiplex PCR; in TCRdb, only in-frame clones are kept and a portion is missing. The repertoire holds about 43,000 clones, with about 91% as singletons. The sequence came from a woman aged 35-70 years with stage II lung adenocarcinoma. Sequencing used PBMCs, obtained before any cancer treatment. The chain recombines TRBV9 with TRBJ2-2; TRBD1 is a possible D gene (6 bases). The CDR3 spells CASSVGSRGAKGTGELFF. CDR3 sequence (DNA): TGTGCCAGCAGCGTAGGTTCCAGGGGCGCCAAGGGGACCGGGGAGCTGTTTTTT.